One and the same sample provided the 5 T cell receptor beta chains below, sequenced in a study of beta chain features in type 1 diabetes. General study points: All four CD4+ subsets of Type 1 diabetes patients contained TCRB CDR3s that were moderately but significantly shorter.

cDNA synthesis used the whole RNA isolate, giving expressed TCRB sequences. TCRdb keeps only in-frame clones here, not all; method: immunoSEQ multiplex PCR. The sample comprises about 270,000 clones, 13% to 15% of which are singletons, and less than 0.02% rests with the top ten. Their antigens are not known. Sequenced input: naive CD4+ T cells from blood. Source of these receptors: a man aged 25 to 40 with type 1 diabetes.

The rearrangement uses TRBV6-5 and TRBJ1-1; D not certain. From germline, CDR1 is MNHEY and CDR2 SVGAGI. Trimming took 4 bases from V and 4 from J, leaving 13 bases between them. There are 14 residues in the CDR3. The CDR3 sequence is CASSSDRRGTEAFF. CDR3 coding DNA: TGTGCCAGCAGTTCAGACCGCCGGGGCACTGAAGCTTTCTTT.

The V call is TRBV7-8, the J call TRBJ2-3; 8 bases agree with TRBD2. From germline, CDR1 is SGHVS and CDR2 FQNEAQ. The V segment lost 1 base and the J segment 6 bases; nucleotides outside the gene matches: 9. The CDR3 is 16 amino acids. The CDR3, as DNA: TGTGCCAGCAGCTTAGATGGGGCGGGAGGTCTGGATACGCAGTATTTT. It specifies CASSLDGAGGLDTQYF.

The table lists this clone with a count of one. The gene calls are TRBV28 and TRBJ2-3; D is unresolved. Germline V gives CDR1 MDHEN, CDR2 SYDVKM. The V end lost 2 bases, the J end lost 6 bases, and 3 bases lay between the germline ends. The CDR3 sequence is 11 residues long. CDR3 in amino acids: CASSLADTQYF. The CDR3 DNA reads TGTGCCAGCAGTTTAGCGGATACGCAGTATTTT. The full variable domain, rest sourced from reference TRBV28 and TRBJ2-3, is DVKVTQSSRYLVKRTGEKVFLECVQDMDHENMFWYRQDPGLGLRLIYFSYDVKMKEKGDIPEGYSVSREKKERFSLILESASTNQTSMYLCASSLADTQYFGPGTRLTVL.

The rearrangement joins TRBV28 to TRBJ2-7; D might be TRBD1 (6 bases). V was pared by 3 bases and J by 3 bases, with 12 bases between. The CDR3 covers 14 residues. CDR1 and CDR2 from the germline V gene are MDHEN and SYDVKM. DNA of the CDR3: TGTGCCAGCAGTTTGGGGGCATACCTCTACGAGCAGTACTTC. Amino acids: CASSLGAYLYEQYF.

This rearrangement joins TRBV19 to TRBJ2-6; D unresolved. Trimming took 7 bases from V and 1 from J, leaving 11 bases between them. Looked up from germline, CDR1 is LNHDA and CDR2 is SQIVND (reference sequence). The length of the CDR3 is 15 residues. The CDR3 DNA reads TGTGCCAGTACATTCAGGCCGTCTGGGGCCAACGTCCTGACTTTC. Its protein is CASTFRPSGANVLTF.